This TCR beta chain was sequenced during a study of T cell clonality in common variable immunodeficiency. This clone was found many times. As yet, its antigen is unknown. The CDR3 end is not reached by the read, which stops 3 residues before it; the germline J gene fills it in. This CDR3 contains 13 residues. The germline CDR1 and CDR2 sequences are DFQATT and SNEGSKA (reference sequence). V lost 6 bases to trimming and J lost 5 bases, with 15 bases between them. Profiling relied on immunoSEQ multiplex PCR, and the TCRdb table lists in-frame clones only, not all of them. The sample gives tens of thousands of clones, none seen only once, and the top ten clones hold roughly an eighth. General study results and limits: Fewer deletions and N-nucleotide insertions were reportedly seen in common variable immunodeficiency TCR beta sequences.

The chain uses TRBV20-1 and TRBJ2-3, with a possible D match to TRBD1 (6 bases). The material sequenced was peripheral blood mononuclear cells. The receptor was isolated from a person between 18 and 75 years old in good health. The CDR3: CSARLGHQDTQYF. The sequenced CDR3 bases are TGCAGTGCGCGCCTGGGACATCAAGATACG.